The text below deals with one T cell receptor beta chain. Assay: immunoSEQ multiplex PCR; the TCRdb copy retains only in-frame clones and omits some. The profile covers 600,000 to 900,000 clones, with approximately 85% appearing a single time and 0.008% to 0.011% taken by the ten largest. This specimen comes from a study of shared T cell receptors in the human thymus. The CDR3 totals 14 residues. Germline V CDR1 and CDR2: KGHSH, LQKENI. The V and J ends lost 3 bases and 7 bases, in that order; junction bases with no gene match: 4. These data were also filed under a second study, of human thymus T cells. That source notes: The study used thymus tissue resected during corrective heart surgery. Thymic and blood repertoires appeared to display a bias in their usage of V and J genes.

The chain recombines TRBV18 with TRBJ1-4; the match to TRBD1 covers 8 bases. Material for sequencing was thymocytes. This sequence originates from a girl less than two years old with a congenital heart defect. The DNA for the CDR3 is TGTGCCAGCTCACCCCAGGGGGCTGGTGAAAAACTGTTTTTT. Translated: CASSPQGAGEKLFF.